A selection of T cell receptor beta chains follows, all from one sample in a study of T cells after yellow fever vaccination. Via MiXCR, TCRdb re-called the 5' RACE reads, giving one row per CDR3 protein. The data show some 99,000 distinct CDR3 sequences, with about 5.8% seen just once and roughly 41% held by the top ten. Here the sequenced sample was CD8+ T cells sorted from PBMCs, taken 10 days after the yellow fever booster vaccination. The receptors stem from a man aged 18-30 years who received the YFV17D yellow fever vaccine. CDR3s include the opening cysteine and the closing phenylalanine or tryptophan. D genes are given only for firm matches. Some rows mark clone size as missing; the rest say once, few, many or name a class of expanded clone.

cdr3_aa: CASSPGELAEQFF
cdr3_nt: TGTGCCAGCAGCCCCGGGGAGTTGGCTGAGCAGTTCTTC
d_call: -
j_call: TRBJ2-1
v_call: TRBV12-3/TRBV12-4
clone_size: -

cdr3_aa: CASSVEEYSPGELFF
cdr3_nt: TGTGCCAGTAGTGTCGAAGAATACAGTCCCGGGGAGCTGTTTTTT
d_call: -
j_call: TRBJ2-2
v_call: TRBV19
clone_size: -

cdr3_aa: CASSFRQPGELFF
cdr3_nt: TGTGCCAGCAGCTTTAGGCAACCCGGGGAGCTGTTTTTT
d_call: -
j_call: TRBJ2-2
v_call: TRBV7-3
clone_size: many

cdr3_aa: CATSATPAGKSDTQYF
cdr3_nt: TGTGCCACCAGTGCTACCCCGGCAGGAAAATCAGATACGCAGTATTTT
d_call: -
j_call: TRBJ2-3
v_call: TRBV24-1
clone_size: many

cdr3_aa: CASSLEPPETQYF
cdr3_nt: TGTGCCAGCAGCTTAGAGCCCCCCGAGACCCAGTACTTC
d_call: -
j_call: TRBJ2-5
v_call: TRBV7-9
clone_size: -

cdr3_aa: CASSPRDRAGNEQFF
cdr3_nt: TGCGCCAGCAGCCCCCGGGACAGGGCGGGCAACGAGCAGTTCTTC
d_call: TRBD1
j_call: TRBJ2-1
v_call: TRBV5-1
clone_size: few

cdr3_aa: CASRTSGEQETQYF
cdr3_nt: TGTGCCAGCAGGACTAGCGGGGAACAAGAGACCCAGTACTTC
d_call: TRBD2
j_call: TRBJ2-5
v_call: TRBV13
clone_size: -

cdr3_aa: CASSYLRGGSKAEAFF
cdr3_nt: TGTGCCAGCAGCTACCTCCGCGGGGGGTCGAAGGCTGAAGCTTTCTTT
d_call: -
j_call: TRBJ1-1
v_call: TRBV7-9
clone_size: few

cdr3_aa: CANAGGPGETQYF
cdr3_nt: TGTGCCAACGCGGGGGGGCCAGGGGAGACCCAGTACTTC
d_call: TRBD2
j_call: TRBJ2-5
v_call: TRBV7-2
clone_size: -

cdr3_aa: CAISESYSPNEQFF
cdr3_nt: TGTGCCATCAGTGAGTCGTATAGTCCCAATGAGCAGTTCTTC
d_call: -
j_call: TRBJ2-1
v_call: TRBV10-3
clone_size: few

cdr3_aa: CASSLDGLAGGLSNEQFF
cdr3_nt: TGTGCCAGCAGCTTAGACGGACTAGCGGGGGGGCTCTCCAATGAGCAGTTCTTC
d_call: TRBD2
j_call: TRBJ2-1
v_call: TRBV11-2
clone_size: -

cdr3_aa: CASIGTSQEEQFF
cdr3_nt: TGTGCCAGCATCGGGACTAGTCAGGAGGAGCAGTTCTTC
d_call: TRBD2
j_call: TRBJ2-1
v_call: TRBV2
clone_size: many

cdr3_aa: CASIPRGDIRTDTQYF
cdr3_nt: TGTGCCAGCATTCCCAGGGGGGACATTCGGACAGATACGCAGTATTTT
d_call: -
j_call: TRBJ2-3
v_call: TRBV5-5
clone_size: many

cdr3_aa: CASSVGGLDEKLFF
cdr3_nt: TGTGCCAGCAGCGTAGGGGGGTTAGATGAAAAACTGTTTTTT
d_call: -
j_call: TRBJ1-4
v_call: TRBV9
clone_size: -

cdr3_aa: CASGSFLKTETQYF
cdr3_nt: TGCGCCAGCGGGAGTTTTCTAAAGACGGAGACCCAGTACTTC
d_call: -
j_call: TRBJ2-5
v_call: TRBV4-3
clone_size: many

cdr3_aa: CASSLAGVRRMNTEAFF
cdr3_nt: TGTGCCAGCAGTTTAGCAGGGGTCAGAAGAATGAACACTGAAGCTTTCTTT
d_call: -
j_call: TRBJ1-1
v_call: TRBV12-3/TRBV12-4
clone_size: -

cdr3_aa: CASSLAQNYEQYF
cdr3_nt: TGTGCCAGCAGCTTAGCACAAAACTACGAGCAGTACTTC
d_call: -
j_call: TRBJ2-7
v_call: TRBV7-9
clone_size: -

cdr3_aa: CASSQDLGQVSTGELFF
cdr3_nt: TGTGCCAGCAGCCAAGATCTCGGACAGGTTAGCACCGGGGAGCTGTTTTTT
d_call: TRBD1
j_call: TRBJ2-2
v_call: TRBV4-2
clone_size: few

cdr3_aa: CASGRGSHEQYF
cdr3_nt: TGTGCCAGCGGTAGGGGCTCCCACGAGCAGTACTTC
d_call: -
j_call: TRBJ2-7
v_call: TRBV27
clone_size: many

cdr3_aa: CASSYSKWGQGDYGYTF
cdr3_nt: TGTGCCAGCAGTTACTCGAAGTGGGGACAGGGTGACTATGGCTACACCTTC
d_call: TRBD1
j_call: TRBJ1-2
v_call: TRBV6-5
clone_size: -

cdr3_aa: CASSYPGAQETQYF
cdr3_nt: TGTGCCAGCAGTTACCCCGGGGCCCAAGAGACCCAGTACTTC
d_call: -
j_call: TRBJ2-5
v_call: TRBV6-5
clone_size: few

cdr3_aa: CASSQGYSLRVEQYF
cdr3_nt: TGCGCCAGCAGCCAGGGTTACTCCTTGCGGGTCGAGCAGTACTTC
d_call: -
j_call: TRBJ2-7
v_call: TRBV4-1
clone_size: -

cdr3_aa: CASSQDGGELFF
cdr3_nt: TGCGCCAGCAGCCAAGATGGGGGGGAGCTGTTTTTT
d_call: -
j_call: TRBJ2-2
v_call: TRBV4-3
clone_size: -

cdr3_aa: CASSPGGRTDTQYF
cdr3_nt: TGTGCCAGCAGCCCCGGTGGACGCACAGATACGCAGTATTTT
d_call: -
j_call: TRBJ2-3
v_call: TRBV7-8
clone_size: many

cdr3_aa: CASSQPQGRAYEQYF
cdr3_nt: TGTGCCAGCAGCCAACCGCAGGGGCGGGCCTACGAGCAGTACTTC
d_call: -
j_call: TRBJ2-7
v_call: TRBV4-2
clone_size: few

cdr3_aa: CASRPLEVGPEYF
cdr3_nt: TGTGCCAGCAGGCCCCTTGAAGTGGGTCCCGAGTATTTT
d_call: -
j_call: TRBJ2-3
v_call: TRBV12-3/TRBV12-4
clone_size: -

cdr3_aa: CATGGAGNQPQHF
cdr3_nt: TGTGCCACAGGGGGCGCCGGCAATCAGCCCCAGCATTTT
d_call: -
j_call: TRBJ1-5
v_call: TRBV21-1
clone_size: -

cdr3_aa: CSVEGPTGGDSYNEQFF
cdr3_nt: TGCAGCGTTGAAGGGCCCACAGGGGGGGACTCCTACAATGAGCAGTTCTTC
d_call: -
j_call: TRBJ2-1
v_call: TRBV29-1
clone_size: -

cdr3_aa: CASSLAVAGTQYF
cdr3_nt: TGTGCCAGCAGCTTAGCGGTAGCGGGGACGCAGTATTTT
d_call: TRBD2
j_call: TRBJ2-3
v_call: TRBV7-6
clone_size: -

cdr3_aa: CSIVREGRAGELFF
cdr3_nt: TGCAGCATCGTTAGAGAGGGTAGAGCCGGGGAGCTGTTTTTT
d_call: -
j_call: TRBJ2-2
v_call: TRBV29-1
clone_size: few

cdr3_aa: CASSQDRRQGNYGYTF
cdr3_nt: TGCGCCAGCAGCCAAGATCGAAGGCAGGGCAACTATGGCTACACCTTC
d_call: -
j_call: TRBJ1-2
v_call: TRBV4-1
clone_size: -

cdr3_aa: CASSLRTGETYNEQFF
cdr3_nt: TGTGCCAGCAGCCTCCGGACAGGGGAAACCTACAATGAGCAGTTCTTC
d_call: TRBD1
j_call: TRBJ2-1
v_call: TRBV7-9
clone_size: -

cdr3_aa: CSASMGGTEAFF
cdr3_nt: TGCAGTGCTAGTATGGGGGGCACTGAAGCTTTCTTT
d_call: -
j_call: TRBJ1-1
v_call: TRBV20-1
clone_size: -

cdr3_aa: CASSPLGGTGIGTQYF
cdr3_nt: TGTGCCAGCAGCCCCCTGGGGGGCACCGGGATCGGTACCCAGTACTTC
d_call: -
j_call: TRBJ2-5
v_call: TRBV7-3
clone_size: many

cdr3_aa: CACVEGWETQYF
cdr3_nt: TGTGCCTGCGTTGAGGGTTGGGAGACCCAGTACTTC
d_call: -
j_call: TRBJ2-5
v_call: TRBV2
clone_size: -